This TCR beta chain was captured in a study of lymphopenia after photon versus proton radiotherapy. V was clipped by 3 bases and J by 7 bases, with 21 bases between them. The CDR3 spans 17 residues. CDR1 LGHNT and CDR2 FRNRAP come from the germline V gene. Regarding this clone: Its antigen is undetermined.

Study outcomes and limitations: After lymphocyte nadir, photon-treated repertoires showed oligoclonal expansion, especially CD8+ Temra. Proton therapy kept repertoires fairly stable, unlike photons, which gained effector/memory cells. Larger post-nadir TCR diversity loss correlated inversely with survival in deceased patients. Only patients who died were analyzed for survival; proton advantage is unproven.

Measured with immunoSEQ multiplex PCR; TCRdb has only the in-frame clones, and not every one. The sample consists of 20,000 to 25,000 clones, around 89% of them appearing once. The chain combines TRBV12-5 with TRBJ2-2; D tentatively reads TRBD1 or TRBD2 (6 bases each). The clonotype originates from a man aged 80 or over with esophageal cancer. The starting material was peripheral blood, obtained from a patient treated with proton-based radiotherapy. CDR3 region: CASGFEGGSLSHGELFF. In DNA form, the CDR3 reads TGTGCTAGTGGTTTCGAGGGGGGCTCCCTGTCCCACGGGGAGCTGTTTTTT.